Sequencing of this T cell receptor beta chain was carried out in a study of CD8 T cells in Susac syndrome. Germline CDR1 SGHDT, CDR2 YYEEEE. V lost 1 base and J lost 2, with 13 bases in between. This CDR3 is built from 15 residues. Random hexamers were used to reverse transcribe an amount of about 0.45 to 1 ug RNA. TCRdb redid the calling of the immunoSEQ multiplex PCR reads with MiXCR, one entry per CDR3 protein. The sample has fewer than 300,000 distinct CDR3 sequences; 80% to 90% are singletons. The TCR comes from a human donor with multiple sclerosis. The chain carries TRBV5-6 and TRBJ2-7; D is unclear. Sequenced: CD8+ T cells from PBMCs. The DNA of the CDR3 is TGTGCCAGCAGCTTGTGGACCTCCACCGCCTACGAGCAGTACTTC. It yields the protein CASSLWTSTAYEQYF.